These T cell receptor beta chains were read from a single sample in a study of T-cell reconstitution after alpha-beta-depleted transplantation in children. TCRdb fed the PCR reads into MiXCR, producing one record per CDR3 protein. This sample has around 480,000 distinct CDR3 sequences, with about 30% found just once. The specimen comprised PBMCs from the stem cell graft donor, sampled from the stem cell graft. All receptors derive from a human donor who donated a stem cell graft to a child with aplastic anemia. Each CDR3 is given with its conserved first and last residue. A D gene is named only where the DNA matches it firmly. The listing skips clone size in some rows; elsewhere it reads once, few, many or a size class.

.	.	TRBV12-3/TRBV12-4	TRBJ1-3	CASSPYLGNTIYF	TGTGCCAGCAGTCCCTACCTTGGAAACACCATATATTTT
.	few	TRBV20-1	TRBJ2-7	CSARVIYEQYF	TGCAGTGCTAGAGTGATCTACGAGCAGTACTTC
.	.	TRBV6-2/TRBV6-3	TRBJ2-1	CASSYESGNEQFF	TGTGCCAGCAGTTACGAATCCGGGAATGAGCAGTTCTTC
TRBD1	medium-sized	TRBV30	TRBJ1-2	CAWSMGTEDYGYTF	TGTGCCTGGAGTATGGGGACAGAGGACTATGGCTACACCTTC
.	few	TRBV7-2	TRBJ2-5	CASSLDRSPRTQYF	TGTGCCAGCAGCTTAGACCGGAGCCCCAGGACCCAGTACTTC
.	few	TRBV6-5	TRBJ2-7	CASSIQGSDEQYF	TGTGCCAGCAGTATACAGGGTAGCGACGAGCAGTACTTC
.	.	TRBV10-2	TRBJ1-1	CASSEYKGMNTEAFF	TGCGCCAGCAGTGAGTATAAGGGGATGAACACTGAAGCTTTCTTT
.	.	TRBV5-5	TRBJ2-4	CASSGGLPPLAKNIQYF	TGTGCCAGCAGCGGCGGACTACCACCATTAGCCAAAAACATTCAGTACTTC
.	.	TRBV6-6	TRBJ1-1	CASSYGAGGAFF	TGTGCCAGCAGTTACGGAGCCGGGGGAGCTTTCTTT
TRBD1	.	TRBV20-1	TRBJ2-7	CCVRDRIYEQYF	TGCTGTGTAAGGGACAGGATCTACGAGCAGTACTTC
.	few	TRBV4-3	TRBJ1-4	CASSQDFRRNNEKLFF	TGCGCCAGCAGCCAAGATTTCAGGCGGAATAATGAAAAACTGTTTTTT
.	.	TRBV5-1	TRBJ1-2	CASSARDGGLYGYTF	TGCGCCAGCAGCGCAAGGGACGGGGGCCTCTATGGCTACACCTTC
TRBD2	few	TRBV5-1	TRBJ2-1	CASSRQLAGGIHEQFF	TGCGCCAGCAGCCGACAACTAGCGGGGGGGATCCATGAGCAGTTCTTC
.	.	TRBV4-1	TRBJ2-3	CASSQGLRVGDTQYF	TGCGCCAGCAGCCAAGGTTTAAGGGTTGGGGATACGCAGTATTTT
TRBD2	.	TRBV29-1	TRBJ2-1	CSVDVAGVYNEQFF	TGCAGCGTTGATGTAGCGGGAGTTTACAATGAGCAGTTCTTC
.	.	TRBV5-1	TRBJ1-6	CASSLRGHNDSPLHF	TGCGCCAGCAGCTTGAGGGGACACAACGATTCACCCCTCCACTTT
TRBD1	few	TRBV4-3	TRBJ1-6	CASSQGQGSSYNSPLHF	TGCGCCAGCAGCCAAGGACAGGGGAGCTCCTATAATTCACCCCTCCACTTT
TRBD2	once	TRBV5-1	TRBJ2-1	CASRRGLAGANEQFF	TGCGCCAGCAGACGGGGACTAGCGGGAGCTAATGAGCAGTTCTTC
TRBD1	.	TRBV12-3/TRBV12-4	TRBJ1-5	CASTPGQAFQPQHF	TGTGCCAGCACCCCGGGACAGGCTTTCCAGCCCCAGCATTTT
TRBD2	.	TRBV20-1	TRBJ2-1	CCARTSGARSYNEQFF	TGCTGTGCGCGGACTAGCGGGGCCCGCTCCTACAATGAGCAGTTCTTC
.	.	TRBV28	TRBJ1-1	CASRTAQTVGVDTEAFF	TGTGCCAGCAGAACTGCTCAAACAGTTGGGGTGGACACTGAAGCTTTCTTT
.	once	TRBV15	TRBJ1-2	CATSRGANYGYTF	TGTGCCACCAGCAGAGGGGCTAACTATGGCTACACCTTC
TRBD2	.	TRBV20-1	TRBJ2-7	CSARETRTSGTYEQYF	TGCAGTGCTAGAGAGACTCGGACTAGCGGAACCTACGAGCAGTACTTC
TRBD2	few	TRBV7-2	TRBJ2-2	CASSLGEGLGELFF	TGTGCCAGCAGCTTAGGGGAGGGCCTCGGGGAGCTGTTTTTT